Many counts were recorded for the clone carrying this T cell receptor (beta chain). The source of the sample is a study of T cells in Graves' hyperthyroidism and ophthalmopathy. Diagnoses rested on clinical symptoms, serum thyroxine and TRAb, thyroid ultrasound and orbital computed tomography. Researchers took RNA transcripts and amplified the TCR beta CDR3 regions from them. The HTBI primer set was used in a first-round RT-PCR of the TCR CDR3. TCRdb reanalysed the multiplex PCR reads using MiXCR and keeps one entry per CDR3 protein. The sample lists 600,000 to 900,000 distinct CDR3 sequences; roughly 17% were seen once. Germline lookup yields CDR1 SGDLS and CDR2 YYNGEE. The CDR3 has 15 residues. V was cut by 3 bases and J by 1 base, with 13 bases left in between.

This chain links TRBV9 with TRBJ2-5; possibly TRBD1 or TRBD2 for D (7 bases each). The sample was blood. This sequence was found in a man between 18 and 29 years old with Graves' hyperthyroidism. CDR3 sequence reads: CASSASGTVQETQYF. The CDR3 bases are TGTGCCAGCAGCGCCAGCGGGACAGTCCAAGAGACCCAGTACTTC.